This T cell receptor (beta chain) originates from a study of CD8 T cells in ankylosing spondylitis. As regards this clonotype: Antigen: not known.

Broader study findings: Among TCR beta sequences, a motif of eight highly homologous variants appeared characteristic of ankylosing spondylitis blood. Past research had described some motif variants in reactive arthritis synovial fluid and blood. It was reported that disease-linked clones were significantly enriched in matched ankylosing spondylitis synovial fluid.

TCRdb re-called the 5' RACE reads with MiXCR, one entry per CDR3 protein. The data show about 220,000 distinct CDR3 sequences, with around 17% seen just once and more than 40% held by the top ten. The specimen was blood, either unsorted or a sorted T cell fraction (not recorded which). This TCR came from a male donor with ankylosing spondylitis.

Here the CDR3 reads CASSLELGARGEQYF. CDR3 nucleotide sequence: TGTGCCAGCAGCTTAGAATTGGGGGCGCGAGGCGAGCAGTACTTC. The chain links TRBV7-6 to TRBJ2-7, with D maybe TRBD1 (6 bases). V lost 1 base and J 6 bases, leaving 16 bases between the germline ends. This CDR3 spans 15 amino acids. Per the germline V gene, CDR1 is SGHVS and CDR2 is FNYEAQ.